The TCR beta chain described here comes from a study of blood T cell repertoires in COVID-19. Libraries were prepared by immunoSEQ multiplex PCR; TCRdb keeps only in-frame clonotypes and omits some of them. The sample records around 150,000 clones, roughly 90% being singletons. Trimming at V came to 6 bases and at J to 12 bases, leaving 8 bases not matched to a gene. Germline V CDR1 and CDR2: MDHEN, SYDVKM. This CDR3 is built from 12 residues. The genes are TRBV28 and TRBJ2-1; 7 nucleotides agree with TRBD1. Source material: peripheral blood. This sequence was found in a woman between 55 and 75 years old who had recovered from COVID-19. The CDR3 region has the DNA TGTGCCAGCAGATTGAACAGGGGCGGGCAGTTCTTC. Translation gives CASRLNRGGQFF.